The rows below give T cell receptor beta chains drawn from one sample of a study of early T cells in non-severe SARS-CoV-2 infection. TCRdb processed the 5' RACE reads anew with MiXCR; each CDR3 protein has one entry. Seen here are nearly 110,000 distinct CDR3 sequences, roughly 10% observed once, and the top ten hold under 9%. The sequencing input was whole blood. These TCRs come from an adult who was a healthcare worker with PCR-confirmed SARS-CoV-2 infection or an uninfected control (not recorded which). CDR3s include the opening cysteine and the closing phenylalanine or tryptophan. The order of the fields is D gene, clone size, J gene, V gene, CDR3 DNA, CDR3 protein. The D gene is left open where the match is weak. Clone size, where shown, is once, few, many, or a class for clones that have expanded.

d_call: NA
clone_size: many
j_call: TRBJ1-2
v_call: TRBV28
cdr3_nt: TGTGCCAGCAGTTTATTAAAATACAACTATGGCTACACCTTC
cdr3_aa: CASSLLKYNYGYTF

d_call: NA
clone_size: NA
j_call: TRBJ1-2
v_call: TRBV7-8
cdr3_nt: TGTGCCAGCAGCTTCAGGAGAGGCCGACAGAACTCTAACTATGGCTACACCTTC
cdr3_aa: CASSFRRGRQNSNYGYTF

d_call: NA
clone_size: many
j_call: TRBJ2-7
v_call: TRBV7-6
cdr3_nt: TGTGCCAGCAGCCCCGGGCCTGAAGGCTACGAGCAGTACTTC
cdr3_aa: CASSPGPEGYEQYF

d_call: TRBD2
clone_size: many
j_call: TRBJ2-1
v_call: TRBV24-1
cdr3_nt: TGTGCCACCAGTGATCCCGGACTAGCGGGAGGGCCGGATGAGCAGTTCTTC
cdr3_aa: CATSDPGLAGGPDEQFF

d_call: TRBD1
clone_size: few
j_call: TRBJ2-7
v_call: TRBV5-1
cdr3_nt: TGCGCCAGCAGCTCTTCTCTACAGGGGCGGTACGAGCAGTACTTC
cdr3_aa: CASSSSLQGRYEQYF

d_call: TRBD1
clone_size: few
j_call: TRBJ2-3
v_call: TRBV20-1
cdr3_nt: TGCAGCCTCGGACGTCCAGGGGGCTTGGGAGATACGCAGTATTTT
cdr3_aa: CSLGRPGGLGDTQYF

d_call: TRBD2
clone_size: NA
j_call: TRBJ2-3
v_call: TRBV20-1
cdr3_nt: TGCAGTGCTAGTCTGGCGGGAGGGCCCTCGCCCACAGATACGCAGTATTTT
cdr3_aa: CSASLAGGPSPTDTQYF

d_call: TRBD2
clone_size: many
j_call: TRBJ2-3
v_call: TRBV2
cdr3_nt: TGTGCCACCGAGGAAGCTAGCGGGAGGGAATCCACAGATACGCAGTATTTT
cdr3_aa: CATEEASGRESTDTQYF

d_call: TRBD1
clone_size: NA
j_call: TRBJ2-4
v_call: TRBV7-8
cdr3_nt: TGTGCCAGCAGTCTAGGAAGTAACCGGGACAGGGTCGCCAAAAACATTCAGTACTTC
cdr3_aa: CASSLGSNRDRVAKNIQYF

d_call: TRBD2
clone_size: many
j_call: TRBJ2-1
v_call: TRBV28
cdr3_nt: TGTGCCAGCAGTTTACCTAGCGGGTACAATGAGCAGTTCTTC
cdr3_aa: CASSLPSGYNEQFF

d_call: NA
clone_size: many
j_call: TRBJ1-1
v_call: TRBV20-1
cdr3_nt: TGCAGTGCGCAGGGGCTCCGTTGGGTGAACACTGAAGCTTTCTTT
cdr3_aa: CSAQGLRWVNTEAFF

d_call: TRBD2
clone_size: NA
j_call: TRBJ2-1
v_call: TRBV2
cdr3_nt: TGTGCCAGCATCCCTAGCGGGAGCGGTGAGCAGTTCTTC
cdr3_aa: CASIPSGSGEQFF

d_call: NA
clone_size: NA
j_call: TRBJ2-7
v_call: TRBV7-8
cdr3_nt: TGTGCCAGCAGCTTAGAGCTAGTTTACGAGCAGTACTTC
cdr3_aa: CASSLELVYEQYF

d_call: NA
clone_size: few
j_call: TRBJ2-1
v_call: TRBV2
cdr3_nt: TGTGCCAGCAGTGTAGGGCAGAGTTACAATGAGCAGTTCTTC
cdr3_aa: CASSVGQSYNEQFF

d_call: NA
clone_size: NA
j_call: TRBJ2-1
v_call: TRBV9
cdr3_nt: TGTGCCAGCAGCGTCCTAGCGAGAAATGAGCAGTTCTTC
cdr3_aa: CASSVLARNEQFF

d_call: TRBD1
clone_size: NA
j_call: TRBJ2-1
v_call: TRBV6-6
cdr3_nt: TGTGCCAGCAGTTACTTACAGGGGGAGGCTTTCCCAAATGAGCAGTTCTTC
cdr3_aa: CASSYLQGEAFPNEQFF

d_call: TRBD2
clone_size: NA
j_call: TRBJ2-1
v_call: TRBV7-2
cdr3_nt: TGTGCCAGCAGCTTAGCTGGGACTAGCGATGAGCAGTTCTTC
cdr3_aa: CASSLAGTSDEQFF

d_call: NA
clone_size: few
j_call: TRBJ2-5
v_call: TRBV6-2/TRBV6-3
cdr3_nt: TGTGCCAGCTCTAGAGTCGTCCAAGAGACCCAGTACTTC
cdr3_aa: CASSRVVQETQYF

d_call: NA
clone_size: many
j_call: TRBJ2-7
v_call: TRBV20-1
cdr3_nt: TGCAGTGCCGGACGGCCGAGCTCCTACGAGCAGTACTTC
cdr3_aa: CSAGRPSSYEQYF

d_call: NA
clone_size: few
j_call: TRBJ2-1
v_call: TRBV6-5
cdr3_nt: TGTGCCAGCAGAGTTACAGAGTCGGCGGATGAGCAGTTCTTC
cdr3_aa: CASRVTESADEQFF

d_call: NA
clone_size: NA
j_call: TRBJ2-5
v_call: TRBV28
cdr3_nt: TGTGCCAGCACGGTCGGAGAGACCCAGTACTTC
cdr3_aa: CASTVGETQYF

d_call: NA
clone_size: many
j_call: TRBJ2-1
v_call: TRBV9
cdr3_nt: TGTGCCAGCAGCCCTTCCTCCCAAACAGGGCGGCAAAGCAATGAGCAGTTCTTC
cdr3_aa: CASSPSSQTGRQSNEQFF

d_call: NA
clone_size: few
j_call: TRBJ2-3
v_call: TRBV6-6
cdr3_nt: TGTGCCAGCAGTTTTAGCGGACCTGCAGATACGCAGTATTTT
cdr3_aa: CASSFSGPADTQYF

d_call: TRBD2
clone_size: few
j_call: TRBJ2-3
v_call: TRBV6-6
cdr3_nt: TGTGCCAGCAGTTACTCGAGGGCGGGAGTCACAGATACGCAGTATTTT
cdr3_aa: CASSYSRAGVTDTQYF

d_call: NA
clone_size: many
j_call: TRBJ1-3
v_call: TRBV27
cdr3_nt: TGTGCCAGCAATGACCATCTTGAAGGACAGTCCTCTGGAAACACCATATATTTT
cdr3_aa: CASNDHLEGQSSGNTIYF

d_call: NA
clone_size: many
j_call: TRBJ2-7
v_call: TRBV11-2
cdr3_nt: TGTGCCAGCAGCCGCATGGATATAGGCGGACACGAGCAGTACTTC
cdr3_aa: CASSRMDIGGHEQYF

d_call: TRBD2
clone_size: few
j_call: TRBJ2-5
v_call: TRBV9
cdr3_nt: TGTGCCAGCAGCGTAGCTAGCGGGAGACAAGAGACCCAGTACTTC
cdr3_aa: CASSVASGRQETQYF

d_call: NA
clone_size: NA
j_call: TRBJ2-3
v_call: TRBV6-2/TRBV6-3
cdr3_nt: TGTGGCAGACACTGGGGGAGAATCACAGATACGCAGTATTTT
cdr3_aa: CGRHWGRITDTQYF

d_call: TRBD1
clone_size: NA
j_call: TRBJ1-2
v_call: TRBV19
cdr3_nt: TGTGCCAGTAGTATCTCCGGGACAGGAGGCCTAAATGGCTACACCTTC
cdr3_aa: CASSISGTGGLNGYTF

d_call: TRBD2
clone_size: few
j_call: TRBJ2-5
v_call: TRBV5-6
cdr3_nt: TGTGCCAGCAGCTTGGCGATGGCTAGCGGAATTCAAGAGACCCAGTACTTC
cdr3_aa: CASSLAMASGIQETQYF

d_call: NA
clone_size: NA
j_call: TRBJ2-3
v_call: TRBV11-2
cdr3_nt: TGTGCCAGCAGCTTAGCCGGGGCGATCGATACGCAGTATTTT
cdr3_aa: CASSLAGAIDTQYF

d_call: NA
clone_size: many
j_call: TRBJ2-1
v_call: TRBV20-1
cdr3_nt: TGCAGTGCTTTGCGCCCCTACAATGAGCAGTTCTTC
cdr3_aa: CSALRPYNEQFF

d_call: NA
clone_size: many
j_call: TRBJ2-7
v_call: TRBV6-5
cdr3_nt: TGTGCCAGCAGTTACGCTGGCGAGCAGTACTTC
cdr3_aa: CASSYAGEQYF

d_call: TRBD2
clone_size: few
j_call: TRBJ2-5
v_call: TRBV5-1
cdr3_nt: TGCGCCAGCAGCTTCCTACTAGCGAATGAACAAGAGACCCAGTACTTC
cdr3_aa: CASSFLLANEQETQYF

d_call: NA
clone_size: NA
j_call: TRBJ2-7
v_call: TRBV13
cdr3_nt: TGTGCCAGCAGCGCGACGTGGGAATACTCCTACGAGCAGTACTTC
cdr3_aa: CASSATWEYSYEQYF

d_call: NA
clone_size: NA
j_call: TRBJ2-7
v_call: TRBV12-3/TRBV12-4
cdr3_nt: TGTGCCAGCAGTTTAGCGGAGAACAATTACGAGCAGTACTTC
cdr3_aa: CASSLAENNYEQYF

d_call: TRBD2
clone_size: many
j_call: TRBJ2-7
v_call: TRBV27
cdr3_nt: TGTGCCAGCAGTTTCTCACTAGCGGCTGTCTCCTACGAGCAGTACTTC
cdr3_aa: CASSFSLAAVSYEQYF

d_call: TRBD2
clone_size: many
j_call: TRBJ2-7
v_call: TRBV20-1
cdr3_nt: TGCAGTGCTAGAGGACTAGCGGGAGTCTACGAGCAGTACTTC
cdr3_aa: CSARGLAGVYEQYF

d_call: NA
clone_size: few
j_call: TRBJ2-2
v_call: TRBV11-2
cdr3_nt: TGTGCCAGCAGCTTAGACCTTTTCACCGGGGAGCTGTTTTTT
cdr3_aa: CASSLDLFTGELFF

d_call: NA
clone_size: many
j_call: TRBJ2-1
v_call: TRBV7-9
cdr3_nt: TGTGCCAGCAGCTTAGCCGATCTACCGGATGAGCAGTTCTTC
cdr3_aa: CASSLADLPDEQFF